This is a list of T cell receptor beta chains from one sample in a study of naive and memory T cell subsets. One entry per CDR3 protein results from TCRdb running MiXCR on the UMI-ligation and nested PCR reads. The sample has 70,000 to 95,000 distinct CDR3 sequences, 7% seen once. Sequenced: central memory CD4+ T cells from blood. The receptor source for this set is a human donor in good health. The CDR3 runs from the conserved cysteine through the conserved F or W. The order of the fields is CDR3 DNA, CDR3 protein, D gene, J gene, clone size, V gene. D genes are given only for firm matches. Some rows mark clone size as missing; the rest say once, few, many or name a class of expanded clone.

CDR3nt: TGTGCCAGCAGTTACCAGACAGGGCCCACTGAAGCTTTCTTT
CDR3aa: CASSYQTGPTEAFF
d_gene: TRBD1
j_gene: TRBJ1-1
abundance: NA
v_gene: TRBV6-2/TRBV6-3

CDR3nt: TGTGCCAGCAGCTTAATCTCTGGTGGAAGGTCACCCCTCCACTTT
CDR3aa: CASSLISGGRSPLHF
d_gene: NA
j_gene: TRBJ1-6
abundance: many
v_gene: TRBV7-3

CDR3nt: TGCGCCAGCAGCTCCCTCGGACAGCCTAATGAAAAACTGTTTTTT
CDR3aa: CASSSLGQPNEKLFF
d_gene: NA
j_gene: TRBJ1-4
abundance: many
v_gene: TRBV5-1

CDR3nt: TGTGCCAGCAGTAATTCCGGGACTAGCACTATCAGCTCCTACAATGAGCAGTTCTTC
CDR3aa: CASSNSGTSTISSYNEQFF
d_gene: TRBD2
j_gene: TRBJ2-1
abundance: few
v_gene: TRBV12-3/TRBV12-4

CDR3nt: TGTGCCAGCAGGCGGCTAGCGGAAAACAATGAGCAGTTCTTC
CDR3aa: CASRRLAENNEQFF
d_gene: TRBD2
j_gene: TRBJ2-1
abundance: NA
v_gene: TRBV6-2/TRBV6-3

CDR3nt: TGTGCCAGTAGTATAGCCAGGGATGAGCAGTTCTTC
CDR3aa: CASSIARDEQFF
d_gene: NA
j_gene: TRBJ2-1
abundance: few
v_gene: TRBV19

CDR3nt: TGTGCCAGCAGCTCTACGGGGGGGCGCGTCACAGATACGCAGTATTTT
CDR3aa: CASSSTGGRVTDTQYF
d_gene: TRBD2
j_gene: TRBJ2-3
abundance: few
v_gene: TRBV11-2

CDR3nt: TGTGCCAGCAGCTTGGCGCTAGCGGGGGGGCAACGGGAGCAGTTCTTC
CDR3aa: CASSLALAGGQREQFF
d_gene: TRBD2
j_gene: TRBJ2-1
abundance: NA
v_gene: TRBV5-4

CDR3nt: TGTGCCAGCAGCCCGCCGGGGAATAATTCACCCCTCCACTTT
CDR3aa: CASSPPGNNSPLHF
d_gene: NA
j_gene: TRBJ1-6
abundance: medium-sized
v_gene: TRBV7-3

CDR3nt: TGTGCCAGCAGCTTAAAAACAGGGGCCTTCACGGGCTACACCTTC
CDR3aa: CASSLKTGAFTGYTF
d_gene: TRBD1
j_gene: TRBJ1-2
abundance: many
v_gene: TRBV7-2

CDR3nt: TGCGCCAGCAGCCAAGGGGGCGGAGAGTCCTCAGCCAAAAACATTCAGTACTTC
CDR3aa: CASSQGGGESSAKNIQYF
d_gene: NA
j_gene: TRBJ2-4
abundance: NA
v_gene: TRBV4-1

CDR3nt: TGTGCCAGTACTGACACGGACCAGTCCCCGAACATTCAGTACTTC
CDR3aa: CASTDTDQSPNIQYF
d_gene: NA
j_gene: TRBJ2-4
abundance: NA
v_gene: TRBV19

CDR3nt: TGTGCCAGCAGTGTTGGGACAGGGATACAGCCCCAGCATTTT
CDR3aa: CASSVGTGIQPQHF
d_gene: TRBD1
j_gene: TRBJ1-5
abundance: NA
v_gene: TRBV2

CDR3nt: TGTGCCAGCAGTAGATCAGGGAATGATCACGGGGAGCTGTTTTTT
CDR3aa: CASSRSGNDHGELFF
d_gene: NA
j_gene: TRBJ2-2
abundance: many
v_gene: TRBV2

CDR3nt: TGTGCCGCCTGGACTGCCGTCTATGGCTACACCTTC
CDR3aa: CAAWTAVYGYTF
d_gene: NA
j_gene: TRBJ1-2
abundance: few
v_gene: TRBV7-9

CDR3nt: TGCAGTGCTAGACCGGTCAGGGGGACCAATCAGCCCCAGCATTTT
CDR3aa: CSARPVRGTNQPQHF
d_gene: TRBD1
j_gene: TRBJ1-5
abundance: many
v_gene: TRBV20-1

CDR3nt: TGTGCCAGCACCTCGTACCTGCGGGGGACCACAGATACGCAGTATTTT
CDR3aa: CASTSYLRGTTDTQYF
d_gene: TRBD2
j_gene: TRBJ2-3
abundance: many
v_gene: TRBV6-2/TRBV6-3

CDR3nt: TGTGCCAGCAGTTTAAGGGCGGGATACGAGCAGTACTTC
CDR3aa: CASSLRAGYEQYF
d_gene: NA
j_gene: TRBJ2-7
abundance: few
v_gene: TRBV27

CDR3nt: TGTGCCAGTAGTTCGAGCCTCAATGAGCAGTTCTTC
CDR3aa: CASSSSLNEQFF
d_gene: NA
j_gene: TRBJ2-1
abundance: NA
v_gene: TRBV19

CDR3nt: TGTGCCAGCAGCTATAACGGGGGGACGGGTCCCGGGGAGCTGTTTTTT
CDR3aa: CASSYNGGTGPGELFF
d_gene: TRBD2
j_gene: TRBJ2-2
abundance: NA
v_gene: TRBV7-3

CDR3nt: TGTGCCATCAGTCCGGGGCTAGCCAAAAACATTCAGTACTTC
CDR3aa: CAISPGLAKNIQYF
d_gene: NA
j_gene: TRBJ2-4
abundance: few
v_gene: TRBV10-3

CDR3nt: TGTGCCAGCAGCTTAGGATGGGGGGACTATGGCTACACCTTC
CDR3aa: CASSLGWGDYGYTF
d_gene: NA
j_gene: TRBJ1-2
abundance: many
v_gene: TRBV7-9

CDR3nt: TGTGCCAGCAGCTTACAGAATTCACCCCTCCACTTT
CDR3aa: CASSLQNSPLHF
d_gene: NA
j_gene: TRBJ1-6
abundance: NA
v_gene: TRBV7-2

CDR3nt: TGTGCCAGCAGTTTATCGTGGACGGCTAATTCACCCCTCCACTTT
CDR3aa: CASSLSWTANSPLHF
d_gene: NA
j_gene: TRBJ1-6
abundance: few
v_gene: TRBV27

CDR3nt: TGTGCCTGGTCGCCTAAGGGACAGGGGATCGTTTCCTACGAGCAGTACTTC
CDR3aa: CAWSPKGQGIVSYEQYF
d_gene: TRBD1
j_gene: TRBJ2-7
abundance: NA
v_gene: TRBV30

CDR3nt: TGCAGCGTCCTGGGTGGGCTATCGAATGAAAAACTGTTTTTT
CDR3aa: CSVLGGLSNEKLFF
d_gene: NA
j_gene: TRBJ1-4
abundance: many
v_gene: TRBV29-1

CDR3nt: TGTGCCAGCAGCTTATTGGGACTAGCACAAGAGACCCAGTACTTC
CDR3aa: CASSLLGLAQETQYF
d_gene: TRBD2
j_gene: TRBJ2-5
abundance: many
v_gene: TRBV7-2

CDR3nt: TGTGCCAGCAGCTCGCAAGGGACAGGGGTATATCAGCCCCAGCATTTT
CDR3aa: CASSSQGTGVYQPQHF
d_gene: TRBD1
j_gene: TRBJ1-5
abundance: many
v_gene: TRBV7-2

CDR3nt: TGTGCCAGCACCCTTACGGGGGGGACTAACTATGGCTACACCTTC
CDR3aa: CASTLTGGTNYGYTF
d_gene: NA
j_gene: TRBJ1-2
abundance: many
v_gene: TRBV5-6

CDR3nt: TGTGCCAGCAGCCATTGGGCAGAGACCCAGTACTTC
CDR3aa: CASSHWAETQYF
d_gene: NA
j_gene: TRBJ2-5
abundance: NA
v_gene: TRBV3-1

CDR3nt: TGTGCCAGCAGGAAGTGGGGCGCTGGCTACACCTTC
CDR3aa: CASRKWGAGYTF
d_gene: NA
j_gene: TRBJ1-2
abundance: few
v_gene: TRBV28

CDR3nt: TGTGCCAGCAACCAGGACGAGACCCAGTACTTC
CDR3aa: CASNQDETQYF
d_gene: NA
j_gene: TRBJ2-5
abundance: few
v_gene: TRBV2

CDR3nt: TGTGCCAGCAGCTTAGGAGGGAGCTCCTATAATTCACCCCTCCACTTT
CDR3aa: CASSLGGSSYNSPLHF
d_gene: NA
j_gene: TRBJ1-6
abundance: NA
v_gene: TRBV7-9

CDR3nt: TGTGCCAGCAGCCCGAGACTAGCGGGGGGGACAGATACGCAGTATTTT
CDR3aa: CASSPRLAGGTDTQYF
d_gene: TRBD2
j_gene: TRBJ2-3
abundance: many
v_gene: TRBV3-1

CDR3nt: TGTGCCAGCAGCTTAGGGGCCACAGGGTTTGGCACTGAAGCTTTCTTT
CDR3aa: CASSLGATGFGTEAFF
d_gene: NA
j_gene: TRBJ1-1
abundance: few
v_gene: TRBV7-2

CDR3nt: TGTGCCAGCAGACGGACCGGGACTAGCGTTTACAATGAGCAGTTCTTC
CDR3aa: CASRRTGTSVYNEQFF
d_gene: TRBD2
j_gene: TRBJ2-1
abundance: NA
v_gene: TRBV6-5

CDR3nt: TGTGCCAGCAGCCCCCAGACAGGGGACACGCAGTATTTT
CDR3aa: CASSPQTGDTQYF
d_gene: TRBD1
j_gene: TRBJ2-3
abundance: many
v_gene: TRBV7-6

CDR3nt: TGTGCCAGCAGCCAACTAGCGGGGAAGGGGGATGAGCAGTTCTTC
CDR3aa: CASSQLAGKGDEQFF
d_gene: TRBD2
j_gene: TRBJ2-1
abundance: NA
v_gene: TRBV4-2

CDR3nt: TGTGCCAGCAGTTACGGGACAGGGGTCTATGAGCAGTTCTTC
CDR3aa: CASSYGTGVYEQFF
d_gene: TRBD1
j_gene: TRBJ2-1
abundance: many
v_gene: TRBV6-2/TRBV6-3

CDR3nt: TGCAGTGCTAGAGATCATCAGGAGCTCTATGGCTACACCTTC
CDR3aa: CSARDHQELYGYTF
d_gene: NA
j_gene: TRBJ1-2
abundance: many
v_gene: TRBV20-1

CDR3nt: TGTGCCAGCAGCCATCCGGACAGGGCGCTTTCGAACACTGAAGCTTTCTTT
CDR3aa: CASSHPDRALSNTEAFF
d_gene: TRBD1
j_gene: TRBJ1-1
abundance: many
v_gene: TRBV7-2

CDR3nt: TGTGCCAGCAGCAACCGCGGCAGGGGGGATGGCTACACCTTC
CDR3aa: CASSNRGRGDGYTF
d_gene: TRBD1
j_gene: TRBJ1-2
abundance: many
v_gene: TRBV7-9

CDR3nt: TGTGCCGAAGGACAGGAAGACCTTCCAGGCCTGGGGCACTACGAGCAGTACTTC
CDR3aa: CAEGQEDLPGLGHYEQYF
d_gene: TRBD1
j_gene: TRBJ2-7
abundance: many
v_gene: TRBV19

CDR3nt: TGCAGTGCTAGCCCTGGACTAGCGGGACAGGGGGGACTAGCCAAAAACATTCAGTACTTC
CDR3aa: CSASPGLAGQGGLAKNIQYF
d_gene: NA
j_gene: TRBJ2-4
abundance: many
v_gene: TRBV20-1

CDR3nt: TGTGCCAGCAGAGGAGCGGGCGTCGCGAACACCGGGGAGCTGTTTTTT
CDR3aa: CASRGAGVANTGELFF
d_gene: NA
j_gene: TRBJ2-2
abundance: many
v_gene: TRBV11-2

CDR3nt: TGCAGCGTTGCAGACACATCCTACGAGCAGTACTTC
CDR3aa: CSVADTSYEQYF
d_gene: NA
j_gene: TRBJ2-7
abundance: NA
v_gene: TRBV29-1